These 3 T cell receptor beta chains were all obtained from the same sample, sequenced in a study of neurological immune-mediated disorders. TCRdb passed the 5' RACE reads through MiXCR, listing each CDR3 protein once. The sample includes approximately 27,000 distinct CDR3 sequences, less than 25% of them seen just once. Input material: CD4+ T cells from blood. The receptors here all came from a man over 45 with HTLV-1-associated myelopathy (HAM/TSP).

This clonotype was counted many times. This chain links TRBV18 with TRBJ1-2; D is unclear. CDR1 is KGHSH, CDR2 LQKENI, per germline. This CDR3 has 13 amino acids. V was clipped by 3 bases and J by 2 bases, with 7 bases between them. The CDR3 DNA reads TGTGCCAGCTCACCGGACGGGAACTATGGCTACACCTTC. As protein: CASSPDGNYGYTF.

This chain links TRBV7-9 with TRBJ1-1; D possibly corresponds to TRBD1 (5 bases). The CDR3 runs to 15 residues. Germline V gene lookup returns CDR1 SEHNR and CDR2 FQNEAQ (reference sequence). With 8 bases removed from V and 1 base from J, the gap between germline ends came to 17 bases. The CDR3 DNA is TGTGCCAGCTCACGGGGGGATTCAGCGAACACTGAAGCTTTCTTT. This codes for CASSRGDSANTEAFF.

This clonotype was counted ten times or more. The V and J genes are TRBV7-9 and TRBJ1-6; D gene ambiguous. This CDR3 has 16 residues. Trimming pared 1 base from V and 3 bases from J, leaving 10 bases between. From germline, CDR1 is SEHNR and CDR2 FQNEAQ (reference sequence). CDR3 sequence (DNA): TGTGCCAGCAGCTTAGGAGCGGGATTCTATAATTCACCCCTCCACTTT. Amino acids: CASSLGAGFYNSPLHF.